The T cell receptor (beta chain) described here comes from a study of blood T cells in healthy people across ages. Each donor had around 9.8 milliliters of peripheral blood drawn. This CDR3 is built from 13 residues. The germline gives CDR1 SGHTA, CDR2 FQGNSA. Trimming stripped 1 base from V and 7 bases from J, with 8 bases between. Using a J-beta primer mix together with a sample-barcoded 5' primer, a second PCR was run for roughly 6 to 11 cycles. Tags on each cDNA molecule came from a template-switch adaptor with 12 random nucleotides. TCRdb processed the 5' RACE reads anew with MiXCR; each CDR3 protein has one entry. In the table there are 270,000 or so distinct CDR3 sequences, roughly 27% of which are singletons. In this sample, this clonotype turned up a few times.

The sample comprised blood. The origin of this receptor is a woman between 65 and 79 years old in good health. The rearrangement links TRBV7-2 to TRBJ1-3; TRBD1 is a possible D gene (6 bases). CDR3 protein: CASSLGQGNTIYF. The CDR3 nucleotides read TGTGCCAGCAGCTTAGGGCAGGGGAACACCATATATTTT.